The clone carrying this T cell receptor (beta chain) was detected only a few times. These data originate in a study of CD4 and CD8 cells across lung adenocarcinoma regions. TCRdb independently ran MiXCR on the PCR reads; one entry per CDR3 protein. Of around 10,000 distinct CDR3 sequences listed, 35% to 60% are singletons. Donors had localized lung adenocarcinoma, a non-small cell lung cancer. Germline loops: CDR1 DFQATT, CDR2 SNEGSKA (reference sequence). This CDR3 has 12 residues. The V end was cut by 1 base, the J end by 2 bases, with 5 bases between. This chain connects TRBV20-1 to TRBJ2-5, with D possibly matching TRBD1 (5 bases). Sequenced input: CD8+ T cells from the margin of a lung tumor. This TCR came from a male donor with lung adenocarcinoma. The CD4 and CD8 labels of this study may be unreliable. The CDR3 nucleotides are TGCAGTGCTAGAGGGACACAAGAGACCCAGTACTTC. Translation gives CSARGTQETQYF.